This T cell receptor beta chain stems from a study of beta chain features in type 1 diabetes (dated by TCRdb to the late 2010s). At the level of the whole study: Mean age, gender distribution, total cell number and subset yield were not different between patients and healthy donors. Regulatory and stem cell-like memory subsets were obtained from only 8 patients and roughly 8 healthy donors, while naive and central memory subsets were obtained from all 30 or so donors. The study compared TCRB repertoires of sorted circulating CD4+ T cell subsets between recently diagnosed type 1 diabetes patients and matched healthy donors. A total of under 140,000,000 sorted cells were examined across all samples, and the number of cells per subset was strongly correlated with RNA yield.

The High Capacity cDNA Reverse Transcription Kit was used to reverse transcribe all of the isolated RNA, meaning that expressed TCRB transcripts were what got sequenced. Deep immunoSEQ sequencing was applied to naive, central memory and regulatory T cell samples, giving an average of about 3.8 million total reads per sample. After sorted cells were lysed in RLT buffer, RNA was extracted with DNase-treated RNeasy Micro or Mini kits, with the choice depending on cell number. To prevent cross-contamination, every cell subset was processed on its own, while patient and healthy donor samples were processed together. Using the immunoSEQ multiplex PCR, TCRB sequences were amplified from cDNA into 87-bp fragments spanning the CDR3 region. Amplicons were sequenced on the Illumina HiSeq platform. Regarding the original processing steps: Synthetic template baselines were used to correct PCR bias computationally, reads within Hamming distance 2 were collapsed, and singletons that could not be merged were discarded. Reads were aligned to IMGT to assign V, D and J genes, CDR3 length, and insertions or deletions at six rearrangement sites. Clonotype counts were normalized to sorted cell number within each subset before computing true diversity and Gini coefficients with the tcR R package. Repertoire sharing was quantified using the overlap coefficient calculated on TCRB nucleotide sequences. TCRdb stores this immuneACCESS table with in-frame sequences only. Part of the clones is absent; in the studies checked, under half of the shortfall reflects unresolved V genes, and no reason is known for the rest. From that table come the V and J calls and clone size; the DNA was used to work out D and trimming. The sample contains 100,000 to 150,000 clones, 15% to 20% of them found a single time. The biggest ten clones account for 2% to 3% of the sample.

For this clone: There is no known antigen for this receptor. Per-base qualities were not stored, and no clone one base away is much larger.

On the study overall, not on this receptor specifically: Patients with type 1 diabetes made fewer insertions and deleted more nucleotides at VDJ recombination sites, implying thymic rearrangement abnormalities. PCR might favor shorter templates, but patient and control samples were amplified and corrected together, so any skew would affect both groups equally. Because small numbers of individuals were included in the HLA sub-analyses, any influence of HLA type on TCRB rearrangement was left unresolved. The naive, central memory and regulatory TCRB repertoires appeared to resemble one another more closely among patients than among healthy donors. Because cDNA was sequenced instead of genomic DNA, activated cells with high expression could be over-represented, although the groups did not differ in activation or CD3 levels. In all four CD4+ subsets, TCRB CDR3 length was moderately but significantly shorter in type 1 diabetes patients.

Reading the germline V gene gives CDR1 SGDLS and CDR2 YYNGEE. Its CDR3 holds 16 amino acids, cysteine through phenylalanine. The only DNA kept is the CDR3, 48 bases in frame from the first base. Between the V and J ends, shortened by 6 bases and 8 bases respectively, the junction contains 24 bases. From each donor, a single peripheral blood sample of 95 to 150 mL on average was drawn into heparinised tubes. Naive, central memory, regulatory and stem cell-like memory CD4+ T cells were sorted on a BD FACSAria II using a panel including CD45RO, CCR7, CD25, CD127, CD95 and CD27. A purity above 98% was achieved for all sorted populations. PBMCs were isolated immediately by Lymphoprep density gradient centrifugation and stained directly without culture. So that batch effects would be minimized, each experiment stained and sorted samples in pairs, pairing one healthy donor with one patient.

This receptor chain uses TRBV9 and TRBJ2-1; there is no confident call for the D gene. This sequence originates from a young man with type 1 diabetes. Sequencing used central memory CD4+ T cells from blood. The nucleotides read TGTGCCAGCACCCCGGCAGCCACGGTCTACCCTCATGAGCAGTTCTTC. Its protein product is CASTPAATVYPHEQFF.